The 15 T cell receptor beta chains given below trace back to one sample, sequenced in a study of shared clonotypes between healthy human individuals. Only in-frame clones appear in the TCRdb table, and some are missing; sequencing was by immunoSEQ multiplex PCR. The table has about 300,000 clones, approximately 74% seen once; the top ten hold around 10%. The sample was memory CD4+ T cells sorted from blood. Subset specified: CD45RA-negative fraction. Receptor source: a man aged 30 to 39 in good health.

This clone was recorded a few times. This rearrangement joins TRBV7-2 to TRBJ1-4; 7 bases are shared with TRBD1. Germline-derived CDR1 and CDR2 are SGHTA and FQGNSA. Trimming took 6 bases from V and 7 from J; bases not matched to a gene: 8. There are 14 residues in the CDR3. The CDR3 region has the DNA TGTGCCAGCAGGCGTGGACAGGCAGGTGAAAAACTGTTTTTT. This translates into CASRRGQAGEKLFF.

The chain joins TRBV7-6 to TRBJ2-7; D not resolved. CDR3 length: 16 residues. Germline assignment: CDR1 SGHVS and CDR2 FNYEAQ. V was cut by 1 base and J by 0 bases, with 13 bases left in between. The CDR3 DNA sequence: TGTGCCAGCAGCTTAGAGCCAGGTTTTAGCTCCTACGAGCAGTACTTC. Amino acids: CASSLEPGFSSYEQYF.

The V call is TRBV12-5, the J call TRBJ1-2, with 7 positions matching TRBD1. The germline V gene encodes CDR1 LGHNT and CDR2 FRNRAP. The CDR3 has 14 residues. The trim removed 1 base at V and 2 bases at J, leaving 1 base unmatched. DNA of the CDR3: TGTGCTAGTGGTTTGGACAGGGGCAACTATGGCTACACCTTC. Its protein is CASGLDRGNYGYTF.

This clone showed up just a few times. The chain is built from TRBV7-2 and TRBJ1-2, with 10 bases identical to TRBD1. The germline gives CDR1 SGHTA, CDR2 FQGNSA. This CDR3 has 16 residues. With 3 bases clipped from V and 4 bases from J, the junction kept 8 bases outside the gene matches. The DNA for the CDR3 is TGTGCCAGCAGCTTGACGACAGGGGGCGCGGGCTATGGCTACACCTTC. As protein: CASSLTTGGAGYGYTF.

In DNA, the CDR3 is TGTGCCAGCAGTTTGGGCGGGGTAGGGCTAAGCGGAAATGAAAAACTGTTTTTT. Protein product: CASSLGGVGLSGNEKLFF. The chain is built from TRBV27 and TRBJ1-4, with D unresolved. This CDR3 spans 18 amino acids. Looked up from germline, CDR1 is MNHEY and CDR2 is SMNVEV (reference sequence). Trimming removed 3 bases from V and 5 bases from J, with 22 bases in between.

J is TRBJ1-1 and V is TRBV30; D is unclear. The ends were cut back, 2 bases at V and 2 bases at J, with 9 bases in the middle. This CDR3 region has 13 residues. Germline lookup yields CDR1 GTSNPN and CDR2 SVGIG (reference sequence). The DNA of the CDR3 is TGTGCCTGGAGTAGGACGAGTAACACTGAAGCTTTCTTT. This sequence encodes CAWSRTSNTEAFF.

This sequence joins TRBV30 and TRBJ1-1, with D maybe TRBD1 (6 bases). This CDR3 is built from 15 residues. CDR1 GTSNPN and CDR2 SVGIG come from the germline V gene (reference sequence). Trimming took 2 bases from V and 5 from J, leaving 18 bases between them. The DNA for the CDR3 is TGTGCCTGGAGTCCCCCCCCCAGGGGAAGGACTGAAGCTTTCTTT. The encoded protein is CAWSPPPRGRTEAFF.

The table lists this clone with many counts. The V call is TRBV5-6, the J call TRBJ1-1; D unclear. The germline V gene has CDR1 SGHDT and CDR2 YYEEEE. This CDR3 has 15 amino acids. The germline V and J ends were trimmed by 1 base and 1 base, with 11 bases remaining between them. As DNA, the CDR3 is TGTGCCAGCAGCTTGTATAAGGGAAGGAACACTGAAGCTTTCTTT. Amino acid sequence: CASSLYKGRNTEAFF.

This chain uses TRBV7-8 with TRBJ2-6; 9 bases are a match to TRBD1. The CDR3 extends over 16 amino acids. The germline gives CDR1 SGHVS, CDR2 FQNEAQ. V was pared by 5 bases and J by 0 bases, with 2 bases of the junction left unmatched. The CDR3 bases are TGTGCCAGCAGCCAGACAGGGGGCTCTGGGGCCAACGTCCTGACTTTC. Translation gives CASSQTGGSGANVLTF.

The chain employs TRBV28 and TRBJ2-7; D may be TRBD1 (6 bases). V gave up 3 bases and J gave up 6 bases, with 15 bases separating them. The CDR3 extends over 14 amino acids. CDR1 and CDR2 from the germline V gene are MDHEN and SYDVKM. CDR3 coding DNA: TGTGCCAGCAGTTTTTTCGGACAGCGATCCGAGCAGTACTTC. Translated: CASSFFGQRSEQYF. The full variable domain, completed using reference TRBV28 and TRBJ2-7, is DVKVTQSSRYLVKRTGEKVFLECVQDMDHENMFWYRQDPGLGLRLIYFSYDVKMKEKGDIPEGYSVSREKKERFSLILESASTNQTSMYLCASSFFGQRSEQYFGPGTRLTVT.

This clone was detected a few times. The chain is built from TRBV19 and TRBJ2-3; 9 bases map to TRBD1. Per the germline V gene, CDR1 is LNHDA and CDR2 is SQIVND (reference sequence). CDR3 size: 15 residues. J lost 1 base, V lost 1 base, and 0 bases had no gene match. Here the CDR3 reads CASSIGTGGTDTQYF. The CDR3 nucleotides are TGTGCCAGTAGTATAGGGACAGGGGGCACAGATACGCAGTATTTT.

This clone was detected once. A far more abundant clone sits one base away, making this likely a read error. This sequence joins TRBV6-1 and TRBJ2-5; 7 bases map to TRBD2. This CDR3 spans 15 amino acids. Trimming cost V 2 bases and J 5 bases; bases outside gene matches: 8. CDR1 MNHNS and CDR2 SASEGT come from the germline V gene. The CDR3 DNA sequence: TGTGCCAGCAGTGAACTAAGCGGGAACGGGGAGACCCAGTACTTC. Translation gives CASSELSGNGETQYF.

This chain links TRBV7-8 with TRBJ2-7; 11 nucleotides match TRBD2. Looked up from germline, CDR1 is SGHVS and CDR2 is FQNEAQ. Trimming removed 1 base from V and 4 bases from J; junction bases left unmatched: 3. The CDR3 loop spans 15 amino acids. In nucleotides, the CDR3 is TGTGCCAGCAGCTTAGGACTAGCGGGATTGTACGAGCAGTACTTC. Translation gives CASSLGLAGLYEQYF.

The rearrangement joins TRBV5-8 to TRBJ2-5, with TRBD2 identical over 9 bases. CDR1 is SGHTS and CDR2 is YDEGEE in the germline V gene. This CDR3 spans 17 amino acids. After removal of 3 bases from V and 5 bases from J, the junction contained 14 bases not matched to a gene. The CDR3 sequence: CASSSEGLAGKWETQYF. The CDR3 coding sequence is TGTGCCAGCAGCTCGGAGGGGCTAGCGGGAAAGTGGGAGACCCAGTACTTC.

The chain joins TRBV2 to TRBJ2-5; D not certain. V dropped 2 bases and J dropped 10 bases, with 8 bases sitting between them. In germline, CDR1 is SNHLY, CDR2 FYNNEI. The CDR3 is 11 amino acids. The CDR3 DNA reads TGTGCCAGCAGTGAAACCTGGGACCAGTACTTC. This codes for CASSETWDQYF.